The clone carrying this TCR beta chain has a handful of counts. The antigen remains undetermined. Germline lookup yields CDR1 SGHNT and CDR2 YYREEE (reference sequence). Between the trimmed V and J ends, which lost 3 bases and 4 bases, there was a span of 19 bases. This CDR3 region has 16 residues. The data stem from a study of OX40 agonist ivuxolimab in advanced cancers. On the study more broadly: Patients were dosed with the agonistic anti-OX40 (CD134) antibody ivuxolimab. Eligibility admitted prior anti-PD-1, anti-PD-L1 or anti-CTLA-4 therapy; roughly 40% had some. General study findings and limits: Both blood CD4+ and CD8+ T cells showed clonal growth by week 6 at 0.1 to 3.0 mg/kg.

Sequencing was performed with immunoSEQ multiplex PCR; in TCRdb, only in-frame clones are kept and a portion is missing. The table shows about 49,000 clones, with nearly 80% occurring only once. The input for sequencing was CD4+ or CD8+ T cells sorted from blood, taken in a trial of the OX40 agonist ivuxolimab. The chain couples TRBV5-4 to TRBJ1-2; D is perhaps TRBD1 (5 bases). This receptor was identified in an adult with an advanced solid tumor such as melanoma, head and neck, liver or kidney cancer. The CDR3 bases are TGTGCCAGCAGCTCCGGCGTAGACAGTGCCTTCTATGGCTACACCTTC. It encodes CASSSGVDSAFYGYTF.